A single T cell receptor beta chain is shown here with its context. The antigen remains unidentified. The entry originates in a study of breast tumors, draining lymph nodes, adjacent tissues. Overall study results and limits: Tumors had less TCR diversity than lymph nodes, more than nontumor tissue.

The CDR3 sequence is 17 residues long. The V segment lost 6 bases and the J segment 3 bases; nucleotides outside the gene matches: 14. From germline, CDR1 is SGHRS and CDR2 YFSETQ. TCRdb re-analysed the multiplex PCR reads in MiXCR, keeping a single row per CDR3 protein. The top ten clones hold roughly 13% of a sample with about 22,000 distinct CDR3 sequences, roughly 55% of them seen once. The chain has TRBV5-1 and TRBJ2-1, with TRBD2 identical over 8 bases. The TCR originated in a female donor with breast cancer. Some clones in this sample may be carry-over from other donors' samples. The source material was breast tumor tissue. This CDR3 reads CASKRTSWGGNYNEQFF. Written as DNA, the CDR3 is TGCGCCAGCAAGCGGACTAGCTGGGGCGGGAACTACAATGAGCAGTTCTTC.